These T cell receptor beta chains were read from a single sample in a study of Ad26.COV2.S vaccination and SARS-CoV-2 variants. Only in-frame clones appear in the TCRdb table, and some are missing; sequencing was by immunoSEQ multiplex PCR. This sample has about 430,000 clones, with more than 80% found just once. The material sequenced was peripheral blood, taken in a trial of Ad26.COV2.S vaccine versus placebo. The receptors were sampled from a person aged 18-65 years who received the Ad26.COV2.S COVID-19 vaccine or a placebo. Both conserved end residues are part of each CDR3. The D gene is left open where the match is weak. The size of a clone is reported for some rows only, either as once, few or many, or as a class for expanded clones.

>TRBV6-5|-|15|TRBD2|TRBJ2-1
TGTGCCAGCAGTTTAGCGGGATCGAGGAACAATGAGCAGTTCTTC
CASSLAGSRNNEQFF
>TRBV28|-|16|TRBD1|TRBJ1-1
TGTGCCAGCAGTACCGGGACAGTGACCTTCTACACTGAAGCTTTCTTT
CASSTGTVTFYTEAFF
>TRBV5-6|-|15|-|TRBJ2-1
TGTGCCAGCAGCGGGGGACTCCGCTCCTACAATGAGCAGTTCTTC
CASSGGLRSYNEQFF
>TRBV11-3|-|13|-|TRBJ2-7
TGTGCCAGCAGCTTAGTTCCCGACTACGAGCAGTACTTC
CASSLVPDYEQYF
>TRBV28|-|14|-|TRBJ2-5
TGTGCCAGCAGCAACGATGGGGGCCTGGAGACCCAGTACTTC
CASSNDGGLETQYF
>TRBV28|-|14|-|TRBJ1-4
TGTGCCAGCAGTTTTTACACAATGGGGGAAAAACTGTTTTTT
CASSFYTMGEKLFF
>TRBV5-1|-|14|TRBD2|TRBJ2-7
TGCGCCAGCAGCTTCGCTAGCGGGATAGGCGAGCAGTACTTC
CASSFASGIGEQYF
>TRBV6-5|-|14|-|TRBJ2-2
TGTGCCAGCAGAGGACAGATACAGACCGGGGAGCTGTTTTTT
CASRGQIQTGELFF
>TRBV6-2/TRBV6-3|-|16|-|TRBJ2-7
TGTGCCAGCAGCATACGGGCCGATACCCTTCCCTACGAGCAGTACTTC
CASSIRADTLPYEQYF
>TRBV7-8|-|16|TRBD1|TRBJ2-1
TGTGCCAGCAGCTTAGGGGGTGGGACAGGGTACAATGAGCAGTTCTTC
CASSLGGGTGYNEQFF
>TRBV7-9|-|11|-|TRBJ2-5
TGTGCCAGCAGCCCGAAGGAGACCCAGTACTTC
CASSPKETQYF
>TRBV7-2|-|13|TRBD2|TRBJ2-1
TGTGCCAGCAGGGGACTAGCTTACAATGAGCAGTTCTTC
CASRGLAYNEQFF
>TRBV10-3|once|14|-|TRBJ1-4
TGTGCCATCAGTGAAGGGCAGGTTTCGGGAAAACTGTTTTTT
CAISEGQVSGKLFF
>TRBV2|-|14|TRBD2|TRBJ2-3
TGTGCCAGCAGTGAAGGGTCTAGCGGAGATACGCAGTATTTT
CASSEGSSGDTQYF
>TRBV4-3|-|15|-|TRBJ2-3
TGCGCCAGCAGCCAAGATGGTAGGCGCACAGATACGCAGTATTTT
CASSQDGRRTDTQYF
>TRBV5-4|-|16|TRBD2|TRBJ2-1
TGTGCCAGCAGCTTGGGGGGGGGAGCTTTATACAATGAGCAGTTCTTC
CASSLGGGALYNEQFF
>TRBV18|-|14|TRBD1|TRBJ1-4
TGTGCCAGCTCACCACCCACAGGGGAGGAAAAACTGTTTTTT
CASSPPTGEEKLFF
>TRBV19|-|14|-|TRBJ1-2
TGTGCCAGTAGTATAGTGTTCCTTAACTATGGCTACACCTTC
CASSIVFLNYGYTF